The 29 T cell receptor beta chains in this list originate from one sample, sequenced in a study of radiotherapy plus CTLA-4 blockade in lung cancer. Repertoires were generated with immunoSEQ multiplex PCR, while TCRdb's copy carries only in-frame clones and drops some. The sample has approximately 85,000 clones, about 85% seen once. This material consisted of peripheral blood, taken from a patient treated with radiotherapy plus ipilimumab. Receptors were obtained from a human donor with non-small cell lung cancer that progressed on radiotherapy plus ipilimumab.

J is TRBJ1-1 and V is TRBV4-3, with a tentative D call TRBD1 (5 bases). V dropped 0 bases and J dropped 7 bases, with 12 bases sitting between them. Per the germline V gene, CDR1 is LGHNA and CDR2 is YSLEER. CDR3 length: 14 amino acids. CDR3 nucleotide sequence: TGCGCCAGCAGCCAAGAGGGGCAAATGGGTGAAGCTTTCTTT. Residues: CASSQEGQMGEAFF.

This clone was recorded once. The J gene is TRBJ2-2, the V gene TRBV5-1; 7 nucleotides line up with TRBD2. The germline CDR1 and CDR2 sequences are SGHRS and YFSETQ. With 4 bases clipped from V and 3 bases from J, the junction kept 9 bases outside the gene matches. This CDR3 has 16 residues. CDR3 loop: CASSGWSGDYTGELFF. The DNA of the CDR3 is TGCGCCAGCAGCGGCTGGAGCGGGGATTACACCGGGGAGCTGTTTTTT.

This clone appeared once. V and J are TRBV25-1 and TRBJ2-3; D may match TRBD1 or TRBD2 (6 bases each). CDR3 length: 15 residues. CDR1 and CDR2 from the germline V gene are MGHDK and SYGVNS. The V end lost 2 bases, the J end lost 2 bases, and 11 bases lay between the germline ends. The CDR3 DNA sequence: TGTGCCAGCAGTGAAGTGGGGGGCCTCACAGATACGCAGTATTTT. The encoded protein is CASSEVGGLTDTQYF.

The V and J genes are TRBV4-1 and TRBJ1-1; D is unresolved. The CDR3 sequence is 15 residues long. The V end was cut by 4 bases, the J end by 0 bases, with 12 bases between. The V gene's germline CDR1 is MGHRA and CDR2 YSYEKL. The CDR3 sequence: CASSPGGTLNTEAFF. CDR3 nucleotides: TGCGCCAGCAGCCCGGGAGGCACGCTGAACACTGAAGCTTTCTTT.

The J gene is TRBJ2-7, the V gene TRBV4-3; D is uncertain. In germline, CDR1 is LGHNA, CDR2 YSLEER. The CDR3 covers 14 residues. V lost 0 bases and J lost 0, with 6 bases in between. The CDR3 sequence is CASSQETSSYEQYF. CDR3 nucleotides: TGCGCCAGCAGCCAAGAAACCAGCTCCTACGAGCAGTACTTC.

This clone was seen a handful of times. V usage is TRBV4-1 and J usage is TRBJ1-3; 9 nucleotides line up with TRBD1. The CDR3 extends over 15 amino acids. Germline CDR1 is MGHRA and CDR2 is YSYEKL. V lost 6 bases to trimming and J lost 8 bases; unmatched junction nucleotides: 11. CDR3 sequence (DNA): TGCGCCAGCAGAGCCAAGGGACAGGGTAGACACACCATATATTTT. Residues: CASRAKGQGRHTIYF.

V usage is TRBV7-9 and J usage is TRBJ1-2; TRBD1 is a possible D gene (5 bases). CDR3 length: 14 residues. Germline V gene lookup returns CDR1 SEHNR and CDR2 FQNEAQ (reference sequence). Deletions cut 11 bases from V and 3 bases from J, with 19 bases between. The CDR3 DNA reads TGTGCCGGTAATGGGGGGAACACTGACTATGGCTACACCTTC. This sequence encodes CAGNGGNTDYGYTF.

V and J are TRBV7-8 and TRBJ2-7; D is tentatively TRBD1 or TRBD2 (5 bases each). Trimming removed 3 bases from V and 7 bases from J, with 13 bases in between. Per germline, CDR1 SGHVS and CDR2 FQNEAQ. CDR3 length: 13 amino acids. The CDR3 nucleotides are TGTGCCAGCAGCTTTTTAGGGGAGAGGGAGCAGTACTTC. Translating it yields CASSFLGEREQYF.

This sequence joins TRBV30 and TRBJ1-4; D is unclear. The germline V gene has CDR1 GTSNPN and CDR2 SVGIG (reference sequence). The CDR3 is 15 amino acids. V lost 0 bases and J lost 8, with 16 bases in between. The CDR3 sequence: CAWSVPTMMGEKLFF. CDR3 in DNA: TGTGCCTGGAGTGTCCCTACAATGATGGGAGAAAAACTGTTTTTT.

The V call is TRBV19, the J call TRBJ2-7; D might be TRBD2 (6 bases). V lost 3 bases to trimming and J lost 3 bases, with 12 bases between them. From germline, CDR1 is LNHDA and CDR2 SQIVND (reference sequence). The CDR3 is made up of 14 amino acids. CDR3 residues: CASSIGQGGYEQYF. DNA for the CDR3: TGTGCCAGTAGTATTGGGCAGGGAGGCTACGAGCAGTACTTC.

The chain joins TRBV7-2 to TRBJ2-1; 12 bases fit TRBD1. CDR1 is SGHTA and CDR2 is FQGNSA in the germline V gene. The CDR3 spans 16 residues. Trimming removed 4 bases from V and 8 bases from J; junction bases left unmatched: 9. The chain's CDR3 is CASSSSGTGGFHEQFF. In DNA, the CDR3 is TGTGCCAGCAGCTCGAGCGGGACAGGGGGCTTCCATGAGCAGTTCTTC.

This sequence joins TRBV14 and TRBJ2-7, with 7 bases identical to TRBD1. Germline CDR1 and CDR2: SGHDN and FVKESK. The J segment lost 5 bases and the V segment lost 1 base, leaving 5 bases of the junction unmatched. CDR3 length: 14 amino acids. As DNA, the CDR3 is TGTGCCAGCAGCCAAGGACAGGGTTTCCACGAGCAGTACTTC. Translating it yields CASSQGQGFHEQYF. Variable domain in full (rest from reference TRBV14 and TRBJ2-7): EAGVTQFPSHSVIEKGQTVTLRCDPISGHDNLYWYRRVMGKEIKFLLHFVKESKQDESGMPNNRFLAERTGGTYSTLKVQPAELEDSGVYFCASSQGQGFHEQYFGPGTRLTVT.

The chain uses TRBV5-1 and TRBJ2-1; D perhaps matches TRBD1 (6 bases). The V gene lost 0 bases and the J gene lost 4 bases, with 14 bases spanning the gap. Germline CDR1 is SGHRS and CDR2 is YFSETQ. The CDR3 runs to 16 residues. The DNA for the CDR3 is TGCGCCAGCAGCTTGGAGGGGGATTTGTCATACAATGAGCAGTTCTTC. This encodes CASSLEGDLSYNEQFF.

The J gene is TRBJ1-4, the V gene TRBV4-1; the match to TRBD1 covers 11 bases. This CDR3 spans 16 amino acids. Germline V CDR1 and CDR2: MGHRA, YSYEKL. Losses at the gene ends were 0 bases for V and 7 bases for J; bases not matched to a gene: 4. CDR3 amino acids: CASSQDFGQGAEKLFF. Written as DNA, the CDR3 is TGCGCCAGCAGCCAAGATTTTGGACAGGGGGCTGAAAAACTGTTTTTT.

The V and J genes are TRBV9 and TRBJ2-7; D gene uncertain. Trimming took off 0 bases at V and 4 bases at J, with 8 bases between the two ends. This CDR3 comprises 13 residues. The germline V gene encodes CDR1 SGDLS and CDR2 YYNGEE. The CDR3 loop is CASSVAWGYEQYF. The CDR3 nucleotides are TGTGCCAGCAGCGTAGCGTGGGGATACGAGCAGTACTTC.

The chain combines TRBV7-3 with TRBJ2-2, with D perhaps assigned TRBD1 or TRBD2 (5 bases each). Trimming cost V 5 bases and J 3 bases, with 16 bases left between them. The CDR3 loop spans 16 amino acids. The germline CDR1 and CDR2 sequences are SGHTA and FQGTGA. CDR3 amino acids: CASSPGTGGDTGELFF. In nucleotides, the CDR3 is TGTGCCAGCAGCCCAGGGACCGGTGGGGACACCGGGGAGCTGTTTTTT.

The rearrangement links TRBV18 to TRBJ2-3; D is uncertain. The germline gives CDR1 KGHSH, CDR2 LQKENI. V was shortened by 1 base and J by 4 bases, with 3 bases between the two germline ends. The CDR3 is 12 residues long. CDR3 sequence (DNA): TGTGCCAGCTCACCACAATCAGATACGCAGTATTTT. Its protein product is CASSPQSDTQYF.

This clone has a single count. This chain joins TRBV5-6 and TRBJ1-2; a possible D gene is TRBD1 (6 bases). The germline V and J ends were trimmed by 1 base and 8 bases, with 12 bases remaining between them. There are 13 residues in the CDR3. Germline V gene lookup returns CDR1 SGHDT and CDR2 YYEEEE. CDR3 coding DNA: TGTGCCAGCAGCTTGCAGGGGATAGAGGGCTACACCTTC. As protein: CASSLQGIEGYTF. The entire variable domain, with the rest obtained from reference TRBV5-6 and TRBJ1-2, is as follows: DAGVTQSPTHLIKTRGQQVTLRCSPKSGHDTVSWYQQALGQGPQFIFQYYEEEERQRGNFPDRFSGHQFPNYSSELNVNALLLGDSALYLCASSLQGIEGYTFGSGTRLTVV.

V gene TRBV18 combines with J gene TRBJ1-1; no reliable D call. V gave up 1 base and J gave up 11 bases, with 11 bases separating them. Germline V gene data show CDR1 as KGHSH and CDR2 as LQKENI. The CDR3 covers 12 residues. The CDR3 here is CASSPLGSGAFF. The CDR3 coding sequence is TGTGCCAGCTCACCACTAGGGAGCGGGGCTTTCTTT.

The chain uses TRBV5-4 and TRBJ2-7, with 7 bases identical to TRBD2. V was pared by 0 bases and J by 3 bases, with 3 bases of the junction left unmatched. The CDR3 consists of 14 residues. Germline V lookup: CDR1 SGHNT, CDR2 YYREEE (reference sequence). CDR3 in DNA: TGTGCCAGCAGCTTGGTGGGGACTAACTACGAGCAGTACTTC. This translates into CASSLVGTNYEQYF.

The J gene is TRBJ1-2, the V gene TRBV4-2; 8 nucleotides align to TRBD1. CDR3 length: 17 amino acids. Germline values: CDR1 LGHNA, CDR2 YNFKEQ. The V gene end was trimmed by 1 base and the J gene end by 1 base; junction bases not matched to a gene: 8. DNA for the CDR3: TGTGCCAGCAGCCAAGCAGGGGGCGGAGGAGGTAACTATGGCTACACCTTC. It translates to CASSQAGGGGGNYGYTF.

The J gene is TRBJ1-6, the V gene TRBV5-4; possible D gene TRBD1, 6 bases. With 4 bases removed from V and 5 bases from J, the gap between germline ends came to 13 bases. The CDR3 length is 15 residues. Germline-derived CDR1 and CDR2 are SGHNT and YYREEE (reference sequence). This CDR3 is CASSLGGPNNSPLHF. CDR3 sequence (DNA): TGTGCCAGCAGCCTCGGGGGGCCCAATAATTCACCCCTCCACTTT.

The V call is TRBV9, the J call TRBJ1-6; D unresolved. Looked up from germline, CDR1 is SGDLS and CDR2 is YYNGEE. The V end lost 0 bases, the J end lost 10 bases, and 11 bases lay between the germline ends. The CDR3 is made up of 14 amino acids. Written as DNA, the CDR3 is TGTGCCAGCAGCGTAGCGGCATTAAGATCACCCCTCCACTTT. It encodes CASSVAALRSPLHF.

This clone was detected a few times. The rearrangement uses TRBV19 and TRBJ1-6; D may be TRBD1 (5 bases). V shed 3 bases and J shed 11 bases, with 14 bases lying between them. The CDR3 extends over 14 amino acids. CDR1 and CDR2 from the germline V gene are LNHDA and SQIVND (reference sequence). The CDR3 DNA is TGTGCCAGTAGTATGCAGGGTTCAGCTGCACCCCTCCACTTT. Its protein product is CASSMQGSAAPLHF. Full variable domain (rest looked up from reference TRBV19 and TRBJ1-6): DGGITQSPKYLFRKEGQNVTLSCEQNLNHDAMYWYRQDPGQGLRLIYYSQIVNDFQKGDIAEGYSVSREKKESFPLTVTSAQKNPTAFYLCASSMQGSAAPLHFGNGTRLTVT.

The CDR3 DNA reads as TGTGCCAGCAGCCCCGGACAGGGAGCCTACGAGCAGTACTTC. As protein: CASSPGQGAYEQYF. The V gene is TRBV9, the J gene TRBJ2-7; 8 nucleotides align to TRBD1. CDR1 is SGDLS, CDR2 YYNGEE, per germline. The CDR3 runs to 14 residues. J was trimmed by 2 bases and V by 4 bases; bases with no gene match: 5. The full variable domain, its missing parts supplied by reference TRBV9 and TRBJ2-7, is DSGVTQTPKHLITATGQRVTLRCSPRSGDLSVYWYQQSLDQGLQFLIQYYNGEERAKGNILERFSAQQFPDLHSELNLSSLELGDSALYFCASSPGQGAYEQYFGPGTRLTVT.

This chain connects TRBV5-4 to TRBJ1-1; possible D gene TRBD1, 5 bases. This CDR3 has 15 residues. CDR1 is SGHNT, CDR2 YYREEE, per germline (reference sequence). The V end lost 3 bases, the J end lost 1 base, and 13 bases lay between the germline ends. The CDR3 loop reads CASSYRPPGNTEAFF. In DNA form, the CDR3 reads TGTGCCAGCAGCTACAGGCCCCCGGGGAACACTGAAGCTTTCTTT.

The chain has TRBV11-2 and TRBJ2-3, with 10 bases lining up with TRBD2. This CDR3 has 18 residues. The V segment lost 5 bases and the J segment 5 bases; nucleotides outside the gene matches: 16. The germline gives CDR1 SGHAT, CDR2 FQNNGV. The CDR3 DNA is TGTGCCAGCAGCAAAGGGGCGTCTAGCGGGAGTTTACAAGATACGCAGTATTTT. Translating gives CASSKGASSGSLQDTQYF.

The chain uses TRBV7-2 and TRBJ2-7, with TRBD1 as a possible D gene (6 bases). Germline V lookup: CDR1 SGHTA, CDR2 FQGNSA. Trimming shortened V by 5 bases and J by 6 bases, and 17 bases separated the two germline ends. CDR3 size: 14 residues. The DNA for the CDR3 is TGTGCCAGCAGCGAGAACAGGGATCGAGGCGAGCAGTACTTC. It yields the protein CASSENRDRGEQYF.

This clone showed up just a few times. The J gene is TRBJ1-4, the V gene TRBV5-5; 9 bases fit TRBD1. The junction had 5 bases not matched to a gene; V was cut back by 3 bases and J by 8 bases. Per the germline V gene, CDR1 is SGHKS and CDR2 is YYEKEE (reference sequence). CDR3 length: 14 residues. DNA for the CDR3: TGTGCCAGCAGCTCCGGACAGGGGATCGAAAAACTGTTTTTT. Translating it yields CASSSGQGIEKLFF.